This entry is about one T cell receptor beta chain. There are many counts of this clonotype. Its target antigen remains unknown. It has no much larger one-base neighbor in the sample; base qualities were not kept. This specimen comes from a study of immune aging and cytomegalovirus after organ transplant (dated by TCRdb to the early 2020s). Broadly, across the study: All transplant recipients received three-drug immunosuppression with prednisone, tacrolimus, and mycophenolate. Study-level results and caveats: Since the sequencing data did not include a CD57 measurement, a conservative gene-based definition of aging was used in its place. Aged-phenotype cells increased post-transplant regardless of clone size, earlier in large clones (days 200-264) than small clones, following viremia. Large clones contained a higher proportion of TEMRA cells, and the seven largest clones (approximately 1,900 cells) acquired aged and TEMRA cells while losing TCM cells.

The library was made by single-cell sequencing. TCRdb records Illumina NovaSeq 6000 as the sequencer. The BD Rhapsody Targeted mRNA and AbSeq Reagent Kit, in a microwell format, was used for cell capture and library preparation. Libraries were prepared to cover TCR, sample tags, AbSeq, and targeted mRNA from the Human T-Cell Expression Panel plus custom TOX and TOX2 primers. An Illumina NovaSeq was used to sequence the libraries. In the source study's methods: The analysis covered 10,000 to 13,000 cells in total, of which roughly 7,000 were CD8 T cells and around 4,500 were CD8 T cells with an identifiable TCR CDR3. On the Seven Bridges Genomics platform, raw data were run through the BD Rhapsody Targeted Analysis Pipeline with V(D)J processing. SeqGeq 1.6.0 was used for quality control, Sample Tag demultiplexing with Lex-BDSMK, clone identification with VDJ Explorer, and Seurat clustering. A clone was considered non-expanded if it made up <1% of CD8 T cells, and considered a clonal expansion if it made up >2.5% of the sample. Using fastp trimming at Q25 and MiXCR clonotype assembly, TCRdb reanalyzed the public sequencing data and kept in-frame beta chains. Merged by CDR3 protein, the rows form single entries marked with the most common genes and DNA. The V and J calls here are based on TCRdb, not the publication. This sample gives 20,000 to 25,000 distinct CDR3 sequences in total; more than 35% of them show up just once. The leading ten clones occupy less than 30% of the sample.

CDR1 and CDR2 (MNHNS, SASEGT) derive from the germline V gene. Unmatched junction bases come to 5, with V trimmed by 3 bases and J by 3 bases. There are 15 amino acids in the CDR3, from cysteine to phenylalanine inclusive. Of all the DNA, just the CDR3 is kept, 45 bases in frame from base 1. The time point label, as the study defines it: five sample-tagged time points from pre-transplant (day -1) to day 368 post-transplant, pooled. After thawing, PBMC were stimulated with a CMV IE-1 overlapping peptide library for roughly eleven hours, with no transport inhibitors added. After being thawed and rested overnight, the cells were stimulated in R10 medium along with CD28/CD49d costimulation. The IE-1 peptide library consisted of 15-amino-acid peptides overlapping by 11 amino acids. Samples from each time point were barcoded using BD Single-Cell Multiplexing Kit Sample Tags, then pooled and stained with sorting antibodies plus oligo-conjugated anti-CD45RA. A BD FACSAria III was used to sort CMV-responsive CD8+CD137+ and CD4+CD154+ T cells at 4-way purity. Blood samples were drawn into EDTA vacutainers and processed by Ficoll gradient within 1-24 hours.

This material consisted of CMV peptide-activated CD4+ and CD8+ T cells sorted from blood, taken at five time points, pooled. The cell subset or site label corresponds to: sorted CD8+CD137+ and CD4+CD154+ T cells after 12 h CMV IE-1 peptide stimulation. This receptor was obtained from a female donor who had a heart transplant and CMV viremia. The sequence links TRBV6-1 to TRBJ1-5, with 7 central nucleotides matching TRBD1. CDR3 protein: CASSDGQVANQPQHF. The nucleotides read TGTGCCAGCAGTGACGGACAGGTCGCCAATCAGCCCCAGCATTTT.